A single sample gave rise to the 10 T cell receptor beta chains below, sequenced in a study of cytomegalovirus exposure and HLA in healthy donors. Researchers ran the PCR with 60 Vbeta and 13 Jbeta primers. The data were produced by immunoSEQ multiplex PCR, yet TCRdb's version contains in-frame clones alone and is incomplete. The sample includes 85,000 to 120,000 clones, approximately 77% of them seen just once. Sequencing was done on a sample of PBMCs. These receptors all stem from a male donor in good health and CMV-seropositive.

The chain couples TRBV4-1 to TRBJ1-5, with D hard to call. Germline V CDR1 and CDR2: MGHRA, YSYEKL. The V end was cut by 1 base, the J end by 2 bases, with 6 bases between. This CDR3 has 14 residues. The chain's CDR3 is CASSQVAGNQPQHF. CDR3 coding DNA: TGCGCCAGCAGCCAAGTAGCGGGCAATCAGCCCCAGCATTTT.

The chain links TRBV10-3 to TRBJ2-2; 8 bases are a match to TRBD2. This CDR3 comprises 16 residues. Germline V gene data show CDR1 as ENHRY and CDR2 as SYGVKD. After removal of 2 bases from V and 4 bases from J, the junction contained 6 bases not matched to a gene. CDR3 nucleotides: TGTGCCATCAGTGAGAGAGCGGGAGCTGGCACCGGGGAGCTGTTTTTT. This translates into CAISERAGAGTGELFF.

V usage is TRBV7-9 and J usage is TRBJ2-1; 9 bases are a match to TRBD1. Germline-derived CDR1 and CDR2 are SEHNR and FQNEAQ (reference sequence). The CDR3 extends over 14 amino acids. Trimming cost V 5 bases and J 7 bases; bases outside gene matches: 6. The CDR3 spells CASSIGTGRNEQFF. The CDR3 DNA reads TGTGCCAGCAGCATCGGGACAGGGAGGAATGAGCAGTTCTTC.

The V call is TRBV9, the J call TRBJ2-3; D unresolved. V gave up 4 bases and J gave up 0 bases, with 3 bases separating them. CDR3 length: 12 amino acids. CDR1 is SGDLS, CDR2 YYNGEE, per germline. Here the CDR3 reads CASSLSTDTQYF. As DNA, the CDR3 is TGTGCCAGCAGCCTAAGCACAGATACGCAGTATTTT.

About this clone: Likely a read error: the CDR3 ends without its conserved phenylalanine or tryptophan. This chain links TRBV2 with TRBJ2-2, with D hard to call. The CDR3 spans 14 residues. V lost 7 bases and J lost 6, with 15 bases in between. Germline V gene sequence: CDR1 SNHLY, CDR2 FYNNEI. CDR3 coding DNA: TGTGCCAGCATGGGGTCCGAAGTCGCCGGGGAGCTGTTTTCT. It codes for CASMGSEVAGELFS.

J is TRBJ2-5 and V is TRBV10-1; 9 bases agree with TRBD1. The CDR3 is made up of 15 amino acids. The germline V gene has CDR1 WNHNN and CDR2 SYGVQD (reference sequence). After removal of 11 bases from V and 2 bases from J, the junction contained 12 bases not matched to a gene. CDR3 protein: CAYTGGEAPQETQYF. The CDR3 DNA sequence: TGCGCCTATACAGGGGGCGAAGCACCACAAGAGACCCAGTACTTC.

The J gene is TRBJ1-3, the V gene TRBV4-2, with TRBD1 matching over 7 bases. Germline V gene lookup returns CDR1 LGHNA and CDR2 YNFKEQ. This CDR3 is 17 amino acids long. V gave up 2 bases and J gave up 2 bases; unmatched junction bases: 9. In nucleotides, the CDR3 is TGTGCCAGCAGCCAAAGGCCAGGGGGTGACGCTGGAAACACCATATATTTT. Its protein product is CASSQRPGGDAGNTIYF.

The gene calls are TRBV28 and TRBJ2-7; 7 nucleotides align to TRBD1. Germline V gene sequence: CDR1 MDHEN, CDR2 SYDVKM. This CDR3 is 15 amino acids long. V shed 5 bases and J 2 bases; nucleotides not matched to a gene: 9. CDR3 region: CASSPRQGNTYEQYF. CDR3 coding DNA: TGTGCCAGCAGTCCCAGACAGGGAAATACCTACGAGCAGTACTTC.

The chain links TRBV29-1 to TRBJ1-2; 9 nucleotides agree with TRBD1. After removal of 6 bases from V and 7 bases from J, the junction contained 9 bases not matched to a gene. CDR3 length equals 13 residues. The germline V gene has CDR1 SQVTM and CDR2 ANQGSEA. The CDR3 DNA is TGCAGCGTGCCCGGGACAGGGATCGGTGGCTACACCTTC. This codes for CSVPGTGIGGYTF.

This chain links TRBV6-5 with TRBJ2-5; weak D call: TRBD2 (6 bases). Germline values: CDR1 MNHEY, CDR2 SVGAGI. V gave up 9 bases and J gave up 4 bases, with 9 bases separating them. The CDR3 covers 11 residues. This CDR3 is CASRGLETQYF. The DNA of the CDR3 is TGTGCCAGTCGGGGGTTAGAGACCCAGTACTTC.